Listed below are T cell receptor beta chains from one sample, sequenced in a study of CXCR3-negative and CXCR3-positive naive CD8 T cells. TCRdb re-called the 5' RACE reads and gives one entry per CDR3 protein, without DNA. The sample totals approximately 98,000 distinct CDR3 sequences; its top ten clones hold about 1.1%. The sample consisted of naive CXCR3+ CD8+ T cells from blood. These receptors were collected from a human donor in good health. Some clones in this sample may be carry-over from other donors' samples. CDR3s include the opening cysteine and the closing phenylalanine or tryptophan.

V	length	J	CDR3
TRBV28	16	TRBJ2-1	CASSYRDRGVNNEQFF
TRBV5-5	17	TRBJ2-7	CASSLAAGPSFSYEQYF
TRBV6-6	15	TRBJ1-1	CASTLQGHPRWEAFF
TRBV4-3	18	TRBJ2-3	CASSQDHVAGAPEDTQYF
TRBV5-5	13	TRBJ2-1	CASSLFGGNEQLF
TRBV15	12	TRBJ1-2	CATADRVSGYTF
TRBV6-5	14	TRBJ2-7	CASSVTRLFYEQYF
TRBV5-1	13	TRBJ2-3	CASRLGSTDTQYF
TRBV20-1	13	TRBJ2-1	CSARTGIYNEQFF
TRBV24-1	14	TRBJ2-2	CATSDLRAPGELFF
TRBV20-1	14	TRBJ2-7	CSARVRDDPYEQYF
TRBV7-9	15	TRBJ2-1	CASSGDRGIMGEQFF
TRBV28	14	TRBJ1-1	CASSPGRGLAEAFF
TRBV7-6	16	TRBJ2-7	CASSSGAGQAYYEQYF
TRBV29-1	13	TRBJ2-1	CSVLAGQYNEQFF
TRBV27	20	TRBJ2-1	CASSSPTITGLEGLYNEQFF
TRBV4-3	15	TRBJ2-7	CASSQDMGSSYEQYF
TRBV20-1	15	TRBJ1-5	CSARDRAASNQPQHF
TRBV19	15	TRBJ1-1	CAGYNTQGSDTEAFF
TRBV20-1	17	TRBJ2-3	CSARDTVSGGNTDTQYF
TRBV28	17	TRBJ2-7	CASKNGRGAFKSYEQYF
TRBV14	18	TRBJ2-1	CASSQGLAGGRYYNEQFF
TRBV6-2/TRBV6-3	13	TRBJ2-7	CASSKGWNYEQYF
TRBV7-7	14	TRBJ2-7	CASSLGQGAHEQYF
TRBV6-5	15	TRBJ2-1	CASSYSAGGYNEQFF
TRBV7-2	14	TRBJ2-7	CASSSLLTSYEQYF